This T cell receptor beta chain originates from a study of blood T cell repertoires in COVID-19. Per the authors' pipeline: The assay estimated nucleated cells by amplifying reference gene primers. Some clones are missing from TCRdb's copy, which holds only in-frame ones; the method was immunoSEQ multiplex PCR. V, J and clone size are those of that table, while D and trimming were read from the DNA. Here the sample spans some 140,000 clones, about 86% being singletons. This sequence was found in a man aged 45-65 years who had recovered from COVID-19. What was sequenced was PBMCs or T cells enriched from blood (not recorded which).

CDR3 sequence: CASSSGRDSLRNEQFF. The DNA for the CDR3 is TGTGCCAGCAGCTCCGGCCGGGACAGCCTCAGGAATGAGCAGTTCTTC. V usage is TRBV7-9 and J usage is TRBJ2-1; TRBD1 agrees at 7 bases. There are 16 residues in the CDR3. From germline, CDR1 is SEHNR and CDR2 FQNEAQ (reference sequence). Trimming at V came to 4 bases and at J to 7 bases, leaving 13 bases not matched to a gene.